This record concerns one T cell receptor (beta chain) sequence. TCRdb keeps only in-frame clones here, not all; method: immunoSEQ multiplex PCR. The sample carries a few hundred thousand clones, 85% to 90% recorded once. These data belong to a study of blood T cell repertoires in COVID-19. This TCR came from a man aged 40-55 years who had recovered from COVID-19. The sequencing input was PBMCs or T cells enriched from blood (not recorded which).

The DNA for the CDR3 is TGTGCCAGCAGAAGGCCCGCAGGGGGCGCCTACGAGCAGTACTTC. The encoded protein is CASRRPAGGAYEQYF. V is TRBV28 and J is TRBJ2-7; TRBD1 aligns across 8 bases. The ends lost 6 bases at V and 2 bases at J; junction bases unmatched: 9. From germline, CDR1 is MDHEN and CDR2 SYDVKM. The CDR3 extends over 15 amino acids.